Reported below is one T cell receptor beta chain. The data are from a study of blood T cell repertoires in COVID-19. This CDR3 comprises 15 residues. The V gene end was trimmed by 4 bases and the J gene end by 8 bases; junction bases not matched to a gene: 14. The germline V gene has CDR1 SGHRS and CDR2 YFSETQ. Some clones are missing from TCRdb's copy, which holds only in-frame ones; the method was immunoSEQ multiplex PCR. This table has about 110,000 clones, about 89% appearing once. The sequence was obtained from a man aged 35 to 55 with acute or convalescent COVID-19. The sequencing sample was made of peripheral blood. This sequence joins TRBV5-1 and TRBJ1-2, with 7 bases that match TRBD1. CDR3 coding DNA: TGCGCCAGCAGCCTGGGGGACAGCTTGACGAAAGGCTACACCTTC. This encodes CASSLGDSLTKGYTF.